Presented here are 10 T cell receptor beta chains from one specimen sequenced in a study of blood T cell repertoires in COVID-19. Clones were sequenced by immunoSEQ multiplex PCR, and TCRdb holds only the in-frame ones, with some missing. This table has 450,000 or so clones, about nine tenths appearing once. Input material: peripheral blood. The receptors shown here come from a woman aged 40 to 50 with COVID-19, enrolled during active disease.

The rearrangement uses TRBV6-2 or TRBV6-3 and TRBJ1-5, with D tentatively TRBD1 (5 bases). Germline V lookup: CDR1 MNHEY, CDR2 SVGEGT. CDR3 length: 16 amino acids. V lost 1 base and J lost 3, with 13 bases in between. CDR3 in amino acids: CASSYYTQVFNQPQHF. The CDR3 bases are TGTGCCAGCAGTTACTACACACAGGTTTTCAATCAGCCCCAGCATTTT.

The gene calls are TRBV7-9 and TRBJ2-3; D gene ambiguous. Germline V gene data show CDR1 as SEHNR and CDR2 as FQNEAQ (reference sequence). The CDR3 has 16 residues. Trimming shortened V by 1 base and J by 2 bases, and 13 bases separated the two germline ends. The CDR3 DNA sequence: TGTGCCAGCAGCTTAGGGAGTCCTGGCTCCACAGATACGCAGTATTTT. Protein sequence: CASSLGSPGSTDTQYF. The entire variable domain, with the rest obtained from reference TRBV7-9 and TRBJ2-3, is as follows: DTGVSQNPRHKITKRGQNVTFRCDPISEHNRLYWYRQTLGQGPEFLTYFQNEAQLEKSRLLSDRFSAERPKGSFSTLEIQRTEQGDSAMYLCASSLGSPGSTDTQYFGPGTRLTVL.

The J gene is TRBJ2-3, the V gene TRBV25-1, with D perhaps matching TRBD1 (6 bases). Germline lookup yields CDR1 MGHDK and CDR2 SYGVNS. V was shortened by 4 bases and J by 2 bases, with 13 bases between the two germline ends. The CDR3 loop spans 15 amino acids. This CDR3 is CASSGQGLYTDTQYF. In DNA, the CDR3 is TGTGCCAGCAGTGGTCAGGGGCTCTACACAGATACGCAGTATTTT.

The rearrangement joins TRBV27 to TRBJ1-3; D not resolved. CDR1 is MNHEY and CDR2 is SMNVEV in the germline V gene (reference sequence). Trimming cost V 3 bases and J 0 bases, with 6 bases left between them. This CDR3 region has 14 residues. The DNA for the CDR3 is TGTGCCAGCAGTTTCTCGAGCTCTGGAAACACCATATATTTT. Its translation is CASSFSSSGNTIYF.

The chain employs TRBV19 and TRBJ1-1, with TRBD1 matching over 7 bases. J was trimmed by 1 base and V by 6 bases; bases with no gene match: 5. CDR1 is LNHDA and CDR2 is SQIVND in the germline V gene (reference sequence). The CDR3 is 14 amino acids. Here the CDR3 DNA reads TGTGCCAGTAGATCCGGGACAGAGAACACTGAAGCTTTCTTT. This sequence encodes CASRSGTENTEAFF.

The V gene is TRBV19, the J gene TRBJ2-1; the match to TRBD1 covers 8 bases. This CDR3 region has 16 residues. CDR1 and CDR2 from the germline V gene are LNHDA and SQIVND (reference sequence). The trim removed 5 bases at V and 4 bases at J, leaving 10 bases unmatched. CDR3: CASSPGQGPIYNEQFF. CDR3 in DNA: TGTGCCAGTAGTCCTGGACAGGGTCCAATATACAATGAGCAGTTCTTC.

This chain connects TRBV18 to TRBJ2-7; the D gene is possibly TRBD2 (6 bases). The V gene's germline CDR1 is KGHSH and CDR2 LQKENI. The ends were cut back, 2 bases at V and 6 bases at J, with 14 bases in the middle. This CDR3 is 14 amino acids long. The CDR3 bases are TGTGCCAGCTCACCAAATGGCGGGGATTCCGAGCAGTACTTC. It specifies CASSPNGGDSEQYF.

The chain combines TRBV10-3 with TRBJ2-3, with D possibly being TRBD2 (6 bases). The germline V gene encodes CDR1 ENHRY and CDR2 SYGVKD. V lost 6 bases, J lost 2 bases, and 15 bases lay in between. The CDR3 sequence is 15 residues long. The CDR3 sequence: CAIRENAGPTDTQYF. The CDR3 nucleotides are TGTGCCATCAGGGAAAACGCGGGGCCCACAGATACGCAGTATTTT.

The chain uses TRBV28 and TRBJ1-1, with D unclear. This CDR3 contains 15 residues. V was cut by 6 bases and J by 1 base, with 15 bases left in between. Germline V CDR1 and CDR2: MDHEN, SYDVKM. CDR3 in DNA: TGTGCCAGCAGCTCCCCCGGAGAATCGAACACTGAAGCTTTCTTT. Its protein is CASSSPGESNTEAFF. Combining the CDR3 with reference TRBV28 and TRBJ1-1 gives the whole variable domain DVKVTQSSRYLVKRTGEKVFLECVQDMDHENMFWYRQDPGLGLRLIYFSYDVKMKEKGDIPEGYSVSREKKERFSLILESASTNQTSMYLCASSSPGESNTEAFFGQGTRLTVV.

This chain links TRBV30 with TRBJ1-2, with D unclear. CDR3 length: 13 residues. Germline V gives CDR1 GTSNPN, CDR2 SVGIG (reference sequence). V dropped 2 bases and J dropped 4 bases, with 11 bases sitting between them. The CDR3 bases are TGTGCCTGGAGTCAGGACGGACTCTATGGCTACACCTTC. Protein: CAWSQDGLYGYTF.